Below, 19 T cell receptor beta chains from the same sample are listed, as sequenced in a study of Tregs in tolerant kidney transplant recipients. Clones were read by immunoSEQ multiplex PCR, and TCRdb kept only the in-frame ones, dropping some. This listing includes roughly 25,000 clones. Recipients received nonmyeloablative bone marrow transplants from related graft donors, with transient mixed chimerism. Sequencing used CD4+ T cells from blood (PBMCs), obtained 6 months after the transplant. The source of these receptors is a human patient who received a combined kidney and bone marrow transplant. A subset of T cells may come from the graft donor.

Remarks on this clone: The sequenced fragment ends 3 residues before the CDR3 boundary, so the rest is inferred from the germline J gene. The chain joins TRBV19 to TRBJ2-7, with 10 nucleotides matching TRBD1. This CDR3 contains 14 residues. V gave up 6 bases and J gave up 3 bases; unmatched junction bases: 5. Germline assignment: CDR1 LNHDA and CDR2 SQIVND (reference sequence). The covered CDR3 bases are TGTGCCAGTAGGGGGACAGGGGAGGTCTACGAG. Its protein is CASRGTGEVYE. The whole CDR3 protein is CASRGTGEVYEQYF.

A note on this clone: The missing CDR3 end, 3 residues past where the read stops, is filled in from the germline J gene. V is TRBV5-1 and J is TRBJ1-1, with a possible D match to TRBD1 (6 bases). The V end was cut by 10 bases, the J end by 0 bases, with 13 bases between. CDR3 size: 13 residues. Germline CDR1 and CDR2: SGHRS and YFSETQ. The CDR3 DNA, read in part, is TGCGCCTGCCGGGGGGACATGAACACTGAA. This translates into CACRGDMNTE. The CDR3, in full, reads CACRGDMNTEAFF.

Concerning this clone itself: The read ends 3 residues before the CDR3 terminus; that terminus is restored from the germline J gene. The V and J genes are TRBV12-5 and TRBJ2-1; 8 nucleotides line up with TRBD2. This CDR3 spans 17 amino acids. CDR1 is LGHNT and CDR2 is FRNRAP in the germline V gene. V was pared by 3 bases and J by 4 bases, with 11 bases of the junction left unmatched. CDR3 residues: CASGFEPGTRVYNEQFF. Incomplete CDR3 DNA: TGTGCTAGTGGTTTTGAACCCGGGACTAGAGTGTACAATGAG.

As for this clone: The DNA ends 3 residues before the CDR3 does, and the rest of the CDR3 is filled in from the germline J gene. This chain uses TRBV20-1 with TRBJ1-2, with TRBD1 identical over 7 bases. Germline assignment: CDR1 DFQATT and CDR2 SNEGSKA (reference sequence). The CDR3 covers 16 residues. The ends lost 4 bases at V and 2 bases at J; junction bases unmatched: 13. The chain's CDR3 is CSATKSLTGINYGYTF. The sequenced CDR3 bases are TGCAGTGCTACGAAATCCTTGACAGGGATCAACTATGGC.

Comment on this clone: The CDR3 end lies 3 residues beyond the end of the read and is filled in from the germline J gene. This rearrangement joins TRBV5-1 to TRBJ2-1; 11 bases are shared with TRBD2. Trimming at V came to 5 bases and at J to 0 bases, leaving 10 bases not matched to a gene. CDR1 is SGHRS, CDR2 YFSETQ, per germline. CDR3 size: 18 residues. Partial CDR3 DNA: TGCGCCAGCAGGACTAGCGGGGTCCTCCCGAGCTCCTACAATGAG. Translating gives CASRTSGVLPSSYNE. The complete CDR3 sequence is CASRTSGVLPSSYNEQFF.

Notes on this clone: The read ends 3 residues shy of where the CDR3 ends; the end is completed using the germline J gene. The chain uses TRBV2 and TRBJ1-6; tentative D call: TRBD1 (6 bases). The V end lost 6 bases, the J end lost 5 bases, and 17 bases lay between the germline ends. Germline CDR1 is SNHLY and CDR2 is FYNNEI. The CDR3 is 16 amino acids. CDR3 DNA, as far as it was read: TGTGCCAGCAGAATTCGGGGGGCACGGGATAATTCACCC. This codes for CASRIRGARDNSP. The whole CDR3 is CASRIRGARDNSPLHF.

Comment on this clone: The read ends 3 residues before the CDR3 terminus; that terminus is restored from the germline J gene. The rearrangement links TRBV5-1 to TRBJ2-7, with 9 nucleotides matching TRBD2. The CDR3 is made up of 15 amino acids. Trimming at V came to 3 bases and at J to 0 bases, leaving 4 bases not matched to a gene. Germline-derived CDR1 and CDR2 are SGHRS and YFSETQ. CDR3 loop: CASSYSGGSSYEQYF. CDR3 bases read: TGCGCCAGCAGCTATAGCGGGGGTAGCTCCTACGAG.

Remarks on this clone: The read comes to an end 3 residues before the CDR3 does, leaving the germline J gene to fill in the end. V is TRBV7-9 and J is TRBJ1-5, with 8 bases lining up with TRBD1. Germline CDR1 reads SEHNR; CDR2 reads FQNEAQ (reference sequence). V lost 6 bases and J lost 4; bases outside the gene matches: 8. This CDR3 spans 15 amino acids. The covered CDR3 bases are TGTGCCAGCAGTTACGGGACAGGAATAAATCAGCCC. Translating it yields CASSYGTGINQP. The CDR3 reads in full as CASSYGTGINQPQHF.

Comment on this clone: The read is 3 residues too short to cover the CDR3 end, so that end is filled in from the germline J gene. The rearrangement links TRBV29-1 to TRBJ1-2; tentative D call: TRBD1 (5 bases). The CDR3 totals 13 residues. Between the trimmed V and J ends, which lost 1 base and 4 bases, there was a span of 10 bases. Germline V gene lookup returns CDR1 SQVTM and CDR2 ANQGSEA. The CDR3 reads CSVEGGRVYGYTF. The DNA read from the CDR3 is TGCAGCGTTGAAGGGGGCAGGGTCTATGGC.

The CDR3 sequence: CATIRLAGGGADTQYF. CDR3 bases read: TGTGCCACCATACGACTAGCGGGAGGGGGGGCAGATACG. V gene TRBV6-4 combines with J gene TRBJ2-3, with TRBD2 matching 14 bases. The read falls 3 residues short of the CDR3 end, and the missing part is taken from the germline J gene. The CDR3 is 16 residues long. Germline values: CDR1 MRHNA, CDR2 SNTAGT. V lost 10 bases to trimming and J lost 4 bases; unmatched junction nucleotides: 10.

A note on this clone: The CDR3 end falls 3 residues outside the read, so it is completed with the germline J gene. The gene calls are TRBV10-2 and TRBJ1-2; TRBD1 matches at 7 bases. CDR1 WSHSY and CDR2 SAAADI come from the germline V gene. V gave up 4 bases and J gave up 5 bases; unmatched junction bases: 4. The CDR3 has 13 amino acids. CDR3 bases read: TGCGCCAGCAGTGCCGGGACAGAATATGGC. Its protein product is CASSAGTEYG. The CDR3 in full is CASSAGTEYGYTF.

Turning to this clone: The read ends 3 residues before the CDR3 terminus; that terminus is restored from the germline J gene. This chain connects TRBV7-2 to TRBJ2-1, with D possibly being TRBD2 (5 bases). V was shortened by 6 bases and J by 0 bases, with 12 bases between the two germline ends. This CDR3 has 15 amino acids. Germline CDR1 is SGHTA and CDR2 is FQGNSA. CDR3 DNA, as far as it was read: TGTGCCAGCAGTTTGACTAAAAACTCCTACAATGAG. This translates into CASSLTKNSYNE. The whole CDR3 region reads CASSLTKNSYNEQFF.

On this clone: The missing CDR3 end, 3 residues past where the read stops, is filled in from the germline J gene. This chain joins TRBV18 and TRBJ2-1; D gene ambiguous. CDR1 and CDR2 from the germline V gene are KGHSH and LQKENI. Trimming took 3 bases from V and 0 from J, leaving 12 bases between them. There are 16 residues in the CDR3. CDR3 amino acids: CASSPQQSSSYNEQFF. The DNA read from the CDR3 is TGTGCCAGCTCACCGCAACAGTCCTCCTCCTACAATGAG.

Details on this clone: The sequence runs out 3 residues before the end of the CDR3; the remainder is reconstructed from the germline J gene. The chain combines TRBV7-2 with TRBJ1-4; 8 bases fit TRBD1. Germline V gives CDR1 SGHTA, CDR2 FQGNSA. This CDR3 spans 15 amino acids. Trimming cost V 1 base and J 3 bases; bases outside gene matches: 1. The covered CDR3 bases are TGTGCCAGCAGCTTAGTGACAGGGGCTAATGAAAAA. Its protein product is CASSLVTGANEK. The CDR3 as a whole reads CASSLVTGANEKLFF.

As concerns this clone: The read terminates 3 residues before the CDR3 end, so the remaining end is supplied by the germline J gene. The J gene is TRBJ1-1, the V gene TRBV5-5; TRBD1 agrees at 8 bases. The V gene's germline CDR1 is SGHKS and CDR2 YYEKEE (reference sequence). There are 13 residues in the CDR3. The CDR3 sequence is CASSLRDRTEAFF. The sequenced part of the CDR3 DNA is TGTGCCAGCAGCCTCCGGGACAGGACCGAA.

Concerning this clone itself: Read coverage stops 3 residues before the CDR3 terminus; the germline J gene supplies the remainder. The rearrangement links TRBV20-1 to TRBJ1-2, with 7 nucleotides matching TRBD1. The germline gives CDR1 DFQATT, CDR2 SNEGSKA (reference sequence). The CDR3 is 13 residues long. J gave up 4 bases and V 5 bases, and 7 bases lay outside the gene matches. The CDR3 bases that were read are TGCAGTGCTTGGTGGACAGGCCGCTATGGC. It codes for CSAWWTGRYG. In full, the CDR3 reads CSAWWTGRYGYTF.

Concerning this clone itself: The read is 3 residues too short to cover the CDR3 end, so that end is filled in from the germline J gene. The V gene is TRBV30, the J gene TRBJ1-2; TRBD1 matches 10 bases. CDR1 GTSNPN and CDR2 SVGIG come from the germline V gene (reference sequence). The CDR3 loop spans 14 amino acids. CDR3 residues: CAWSVGGDRGGYTF. The part of the CDR3 DNA that was read is TGTGCCTGGAGTGTAGGTGGGGACAGGGGCGGC.

As regards this clone: Read coverage stops 3 residues before the CDR3 terminus; the germline J gene supplies the remainder. V gene TRBV2 combines with J gene TRBJ1-1, with D unresolved. The CDR3 has 11 amino acids. CDR1 and CDR2 (germline): SNHLY, FYNNEI. With 6 bases removed from V and 7 bases from J, the gap between germline ends came to 9 bases. Incomplete CDR3 DNA: TGTGCCAGCAGCACCCGACTTGAA. The encoded protein is CASSTRLE. The CDR3 as a whole reads CASSTRLEAFF.

With respect to this clone: The CDR3 end lies 3 residues beyond the end of the read and is filled in from the germline J gene. The rearrangement links TRBV6-1 to TRBJ1-4; D unresolved. Germline values: CDR1 MNHNS, CDR2 SASEGT. The CDR3 is 15 amino acids. Here the CDR3 reads CASSEVWPDERELFF. Incomplete CDR3 DNA: TGTGCCAGCAGTGAAGTTTGGCCGGATGAGAGGGAA.